The 28 T cell receptor beta chains given below trace back to one sample, sequenced in a study of T cells in Graves' hyperthyroidism and ophthalmopathy. Regions amplified from RNA transcripts were the TCR beta CDR3 regions. With the HTBI primer set, the TCR CDR3 went through a first round of RT-PCR. TCRdb re-called the multiplex PCR reads through MiXCR, storing one row per CDR3 protein. Of roughly 500,000 distinct CDR3 sequences in the sample, 14% were seen once. The sequencing input was blood. The receptors were gathered from a woman aged 25 to 39 with Graves' hyperthyroidism that later progressed to Graves' ophthalmopathy.

This clonotype has more than one count but fewer than ten. The J gene is TRBJ2-7, the V gene TRBV12-3 or TRBV12-4; D is unclear. This CDR3 comprises 13 residues. V was cut by 5 bases and J by 3 bases, with 11 bases left in between. CDR3 in DNA: TGTGCCAGCAGTAATACAGTCCTCTACGAGCAGTACTTC. This codes for CASSNTVLYEQYF.

The table lists this clonotype with many counts. The V call is TRBV19, the J call TRBJ1-1; D is undetermined. This CDR3 spans 14 amino acids. Germline V gene lookup returns CDR1 LNHDA and CDR2 SQIVND (reference sequence). V was trimmed by 3 bases and J by 3 bases, leaving 11 bases between them. CDR3 region: CASSIPPLYTEAFF. The CDR3 DNA reads TGTGCCAGTAGTATCCCACCTTTGTACACTGAAGCTTTCTTT.

The table lists this clonotype with many counts. V usage is TRBV6-2 or TRBV6-3 and J usage is TRBJ1-1; the D gene is possibly TRBD1 (5 bases). The CDR3 totals 14 residues. Trimming removed 4 bases from V and 10 bases from J, with 19 bases in between. Germline CDR1 MNHEY, CDR2 SVGEGT. Written as DNA, the CDR3 is TGTGCCAGCAGTTCGTCTCCCGGGGCCAGTGGAGCTTTCTTT. This translates into CASSSSPGASGAFF.

Many counts were recorded for this clonotype. The rearrangement uses TRBV3-1 and TRBJ2-5; TRBD2 aligns across 7 bases. The J segment lost 1 base and the V segment lost 0 bases, leaving 8 bases of the junction unmatched. CDR1 and CDR2 from the germline V gene are LGHDT and YNNKEL (reference sequence). The CDR3 is 17 amino acids. CDR3 region: CASSQDRASGAQETQYF. Here the CDR3 DNA reads TGTGCCAGCAGCCAAGATCGGGCTAGCGGAGCCCAAGAGACCCAGTACTTC.

The chain employs TRBV7-9 and TRBJ2-1, with 12 positions matching TRBD1. The CDR3 length is 17 residues. Trimming cost V 9 bases and J 5 bases; bases outside gene matches: 14. Germline assignment: CDR1 SEHNR and CDR2 FQNEAQ (reference sequence). CDR3 region: CASDWFRDRGLNNEQFF. DNA of the CDR3: TGTGCCAGTGATTGGTTCCGGGACAGGGGGCTGAACAATGAGCAGTTCTTC.

A word on this clonotype: Its ends do not fully match the called genes, so a read error is possible. The chain has TRBV6-5 and TRBJ1-5; weak D call: TRBD1 (6 bases). The CDR3 is 17 residues long. Germline V CDR1 and CDR2: MNHEY, SVGAGI. CDR3 protein: CASSYSVDSQNSKPQHF. Here the CDR3 DNA reads TGCGCCAGCAGTTACTCAGTGGACAGCCAAAACAGTAAGCCCCAGCATTTT.

This clonotype was detected many times. The rearrangement uses TRBV5-6 and TRBJ2-7; possibly TRBD2 for D (6 bases). CDR1 is SGHDT, CDR2 YYEEEE, per germline. CDR3 length: 13 amino acids. V was trimmed by 6 bases and J by 3 bases, leaving 13 bases between them. CDR3 coding DNA: TGTGCCAGCACCCCACGGGGGAACTACGAGCAGTACTTC. Translation: CASTPRGNYEQYF.

The chain combines TRBV12-3 or TRBV12-4 with TRBJ1-5, with a possible D match to TRBD1 (6 bases). The CDR3 has 14 amino acids. Between the trimmed V and J ends, which lost 3 bases and 7 bases, there was a span of 13 bases. The CDR3 protein is CASSLTTGWQPQHF. CDR3 coding DNA: TGTGCCAGCAGTTTGACTACAGGGTGGCAGCCCCAGCATTTT.

At least ten counts were recorded for this clonotype. The rearrangement joins TRBV20-1 to TRBJ2-7; D is undetermined. The germline gives CDR1 DFQATT, CDR2 SNEGSKA (reference sequence). The CDR3 runs to 15 residues. The germline V and J ends were trimmed by 1 base and 2 bases, with 15 bases remaining between them. This chain's CDR3 is CSARGLLQPPYEQYF. DNA of the CDR3: TGCAGTGCTAGAGGACTTCTTCAACCCCCCTACGAGCAGTACTTC.

This clonotype showed up many times. This chain joins TRBV7-2 and TRBJ1-4; D is possibly TRBD1 (6 bases). The CDR3 is made up of 14 amino acids. V lost 5 bases and J lost 3, with 10 bases in between. Germline lookup yields CDR1 SGHTA and CDR2 FQGNSA. CDR3 amino acids: CASSKGGSNEKLFF. The CDR3 DNA follows: TGTGCCAGCAGCAAGGGGGGTTCTAATGAAAAACTGTTTTTT. The variable domain in full, completed from reference TRBV7-2 and TRBJ1-4, reads GAGVSQSPSNKVTEKGKDVELRCDPISGHTALYWYRQSLGQGLEFLIYFQGNSAPDKSGLPSDRFSAERTGGSVSTLTIQRTQQEDSAVYLCASSKGGSNEKLFFGSGTQLSVL.

At least ten counts were recorded for this clonotype. The chain couples TRBV12-3 or TRBV12-4 to TRBJ1-3; D is unclear. The ends were cut back, 8 bases at V and 4 bases at J, with 3 bases in the middle. The CDR3 has 10 amino acids. This CDR3 is CASLGNTIYF. The DNA of the CDR3 is TGTGCCAGCCTGGGAAACACCATATATTTT.

This clonotype was seen ten or more times. This chain uses TRBV7-8 with TRBJ2-7; 9 nucleotides align to TRBD2. Germline CDR1 SGHVS, CDR2 FQNEAQ. V lost 3 bases to trimming and J lost 2 bases; unmatched junction nucleotides: 11. The CDR3 sequence is 17 residues long. CDR3 in DNA: TGTGCCAGCAGCTTCCCTATAGCGGGAGCGGACCCCTACGAGCAGTACTTC. Amino acids: CASSFPIAGADPYEQYF.

This clonotype has only a few counts. V is TRBV28 and J is TRBJ2-7, with D tentatively TRBD1 (5 bases). CDR3 length equals 15 residues. Deletions cut 6 bases from V and 4 bases from J, with 19 bases between. Per germline, CDR1 MDHEN and CDR2 SYDVKM. CDR3 DNA: TGTGCCAGCAGCCAAACCGCCTTAGGGGAATACGAGCAGTACTTC. This gives the protein CASSQTALGEYEQYF.

This clonotype was counted at least ten times. The chain uses TRBV29-1 and TRBJ2-7; 9 positions agree with TRBD1. J lost 4 bases, V lost 3 bases, and 4 bases had no gene match. Per germline, CDR1 SQVTM and CDR2 ANQGSEA. There are 13 residues in the CDR3. The CDR3: CSVDADRGYEQYF. CDR3 DNA: TGCAGCGTTGATGCGGACAGGGGTTACGAGCAGTACTTC.

In this sample, this clonotype turned up many times. The CDR3: CSAAAILQGATDTQYF. The CDR3 nucleotides are TGCAGTGCCGCAGCAATATTACAGGGGGCAACAGATACGCAGTATTTT. V gene TRBV20-1 combines with J gene TRBJ2-3; 9 bases agree with TRBD1. The CDR3 loop spans 16 amino acids. Germline CDR1 and CDR2: DFQATT and SNEGSKA (reference sequence). Losses at the gene ends were 6 bases for V and 3 bases for J; bases not matched to a gene: 13.

This clonotype was found many times. The CDR3, as DNA: TGTGCCAGCAGTTTAAGCGGGAGTAGTAGAGATACGCAGTATTTT. Its translation is CASSLSGSSRDTQYF. V gene TRBV12-3 or TRBV12-4 combines with J gene TRBJ2-3; TRBD2 agrees at 8 bases. The CDR3 length is 15 residues. J lost 5 bases, V lost 2 bases, and 6 bases had no gene match.

This clonotype was seen repeatedly, ten times or more. The rearrangement uses TRBV18 and TRBJ1-4; D call uncertain. The germline gives CDR1 KGHSH, CDR2 LQKENI. The CDR3 length is 16 residues. Trimming stripped 3 bases from V and 5 bases from J, with 16 bases between. CDR3 residues: CASSPLDRQLNEKLFF. Written as DNA, the CDR3 is TGTGCCAGCTCACCCCTCGACCGCCAACTGAATGAAAAACTGTTTTTT.

This clonotype was seen at least ten times. The chain carries TRBV18 and TRBJ2-1; D may be TRBD1 (5 bases). Deletions cut 6 bases from V and 5 bases from J, with 17 bases between. Germline V gives CDR1 KGHSH, CDR2 LQKENI. This CDR3 contains 15 residues. The CDR3 spells CASSEKFGADNEQFF. The CDR3 DNA reads as TGTGCCAGCTCCGAAAAGTTTGGGGCTGACAATGAGCAGTTCTTC. The whole variable domain, remainder taken from reference TRBV18 and TRBJ2-1, is NAGVMQNPRHLVRRRGQEARLRCSPMKGHSHVYWYRQLPEEGLKFMVYLQKENIIDESGMPKERFSAEFPKEGPSILRIQQVVRGDSAAYFCASSEKFGADNEQFFGPGTRLTVL.

Regarding this clonotype: With a much larger clone just one base away, this may be a read error. The chain carries TRBV28 and TRBJ1-1; TRBD1 is a possible D gene (6 bases). V was pared by 6 bases and J by 4 bases, with 18 bases between. CDR3 length equals 15 residues. Germline V gene data show CDR1 as MDHEN and CDR2 as SYDVKM. The CDR3 DNA reads TGTGCCAGCAGATTAACAGGGCAAGCCCCCACTGAAGCTTTCTTT. This encodes CASRLTGQAPTEAFF.

This clonotype was observed many times. The junction departs from the called germline gene at one end, perhaps through a read error. This chain joins TRBV2 and TRBJ2-1, with D possibly matching TRBD2 (6 bases). The CDR3 totals 14 residues. Germline CDR1 SNHLY, CDR2 FYNNEI. Here the CDR3 DNA reads TGTGCCAGCAGGGAGCGGGCCCAGAACAACGAGCAGTTCTTC. Protein product: CASRERAQNNEQFF.

This clonotype was counted ten times or more. The chain combines TRBV12-3 or TRBV12-4 with TRBJ1-1; D unclear. The CDR3 spans 14 residues. The V and J ends lost 5 bases and 1 base respectively, with 11 bases between them. The DNA for the CDR3 is TGTGCCAGCAGTACGTGGAGAGAGAACACTGAAGCTTTCTTT. Its protein product is CASSTWRENTEAFF.

This clonotype was seen ten or more times. This rearrangement joins TRBV20-1 to TRBJ1-2; D gene unclear. CDR1 is DFQATT and CDR2 is SNEGSKA in the germline V gene (reference sequence). The length of the CDR3 is 15 residues. The ends were cut back, 0 bases at V and 4 bases at J, with 15 bases in the middle. The CDR3 is CSARDLKGPFYGYTF. As DNA, the CDR3 is TGCAGTGCTAGAGATCTGAAAGGGCCTTTCTATGGCTACACCTTC.

Details on this clonotype: A much larger clone lies one base from this, so it may be a read error. The conserved phenylalanine or tryptophan is not found at the CDR3 terminus, so this likely reflects a read error. The chain joins TRBV14 to TRBJ1-2; D possibly corresponds to TRBD1 (5 bases). V was shortened by 2 bases and J by 3 bases, with 10 bases between the two germline ends. The length of the CDR3 is 14 residues. Germline CDR1 SGHDN, CDR2 FVKESK. The CDR3 nucleotides read TGTGCCAGCAGCCAAAGGGACGGATACTATGGCTACACCCTC. It yields the protein CASSQRDGYYGYTL.

This clonotype was seen repeatedly, ten times or more. DNA for the CDR3: TGTGCCAGCAGTGAACTAGCGGGAGGATGGGCCTACAATGAGCAGTTCTTC. Encoded protein: CASSELAGGWAYNEQFF. The chain is built from TRBV2 and TRBJ2-1, with 11 bases matching TRBD2. Germline CDR1 reads SNHLY; CDR2 reads FYNNEI. With 2 bases clipped from V and 2 bases from J, the junction kept 5 bases outside the gene matches. The CDR3 extends over 17 amino acids.

This clonotype was counted many times. This chain joins TRBV20-1 and TRBJ2-3, with D unclear. V was trimmed by 2 bases and J by 0 bases, leaving 6 bases between them. CDR1 and CDR2 from the germline V gene are DFQATT and SNEGSKA (reference sequence). This CDR3 spans 13 amino acids. The CDR3 region has the DNA TGCAGTGCTAGATATCGAAGCACAGATACGCAGTATTTT. Translating gives CSARYRSTDTQYF.

The chain uses TRBV5-6 and TRBJ1-5; D is uncertain. This CDR3 spans 14 amino acids. Trimming removed 6 bases from V and 0 bases from J, with 10 bases in between. CDR1 SGHDT and CDR2 YYEEEE come from the germline V gene. CDR3 DNA sequence: TGTGCCAGCACCCCCCTTTATAGCAATCAGCCCCAGCATTTT. This codes for CASTPLYSNQPQHF. The entire variable domain, with the rest obtained from reference TRBV5-6 and TRBJ1-5, is as follows: DAGVTQSPTHLIKTRGQQVTLRCSPKSGHDTVSWYQQALGQGPQFIFQYYEEEERQRGNFPDRFSGHQFPNYSSELNVNALLLGDSALYLCASTPLYSNQPQHFGDGTRLSIL.

The table lists this clonotype with many counts. The chain links TRBV27 to TRBJ1-6, with D tentatively TRBD1 (6 bases). The V gene lost 7 bases and the J gene lost 6 bases, with 16 bases spanning the gap. Germline lookup yields CDR1 MNHEY and CDR2 SMNVEV (reference sequence). CDR3 length: 15 residues. The CDR3 protein is CASKWDTIPNSPLHF. The CDR3 bases are TGTGCCAGCAAGTGGGACACCATCCCTAATTCACCCCTCCACTTT.

Ten or more counts support this clonotype. The genes are TRBV27 and TRBJ2-5; D unclear. This CDR3 region has 14 residues. CDR1 and CDR2 from the germline V gene are MNHEY and SMNVEV (reference sequence). V gave up 6 bases and J gave up 4 bases, with 15 bases separating them. CDR3 region: CASSSLSSPETQYF. CDR3 bases: TGTGCCAGCAGCTCGCTATCCTCCCCAGAGACCCAGTACTTC.